These 3 T cell receptor beta chains were sequenced from one sample in a study of beta chain features in type 1 diabetes. The authors reverse transcribed all of the isolated RNA, so sequencing captured expressed TCRB transcripts. The table came from immunoSEQ multiplex PCR; TCRdb's copy has only in-frame clones and leaves some out. This sample has around 15,000 clones, with 55% found just once. What was sequenced was stem cell memory CD4+ T cells from blood. The receptors were gathered from a woman aged 18-30 years in good health.

The rearrangement uses TRBV29-1 and TRBJ2-3; 7 bases match TRBD1. V lost 0 bases, J lost 1 base, and 1 base stayed unmatched. Germline V gene lookup returns CDR1 SQVTM and CDR2 ANQGSEA. The CDR3 totals 14 residues. CDR3 amino acids: CSVEDTGGTDTQYF. The CDR3 bases are TGCAGCGTTGAAGATACAGGGGGCACAGATACGCAGTATTTT.

The chain uses TRBV7-2 and TRBJ2-1; D gene uncertain. Germline loops: CDR1 SGHTA, CDR2 FQGNSA. Trimming stripped 1 base from V and 3 bases from J, with 7 bases between. The CDR3 runs 14 residues. The CDR3 DNA follows: TGTGCCAGCAGCTTAGGTAGCAGCTACAATGAGCAGTTCTTC. Its translation is CASSLGSSYNEQFF. Supplemented by reference TRBV7-2 and TRBJ2-1, the full variable domain reads GAGVSQSPSNKVTEKGKDVELRCDPISGHTALYWYRQSLGQGLEFLIYFQGNSAPDKSGLPSDRFSAERTGGSVSTLTIQRTQQEDSAVYLCASSLGSSYNEQFFGPGTRLTVL.

The chain is built from TRBV5-1 and TRBJ2-7; tentatively, D is TRBD1 (5 bases). V lost 0 bases and J 2 bases, leaving 9 bases between the germline ends. Germline V gene sequence: CDR1 SGHRS, CDR2 YFSETQ. The CDR3 has 14 amino acids. CDR3 amino acids: CASSLVDKTYEQYF. CDR3 nucleotide sequence: TGCGCCAGCAGCTTGGTGGACAAAACCTACGAGCAGTACTTC.